These 29 T cell receptor beta chains came from one sample sequenced in a study of identical twins. TCRdb itself ran the 5' RACE reads through MiXCR, one entry per CDR3 protein. The sample consists of around 280,000 distinct CDR3 sequences, under 9.5% of them appearing once. In addition, the sample was reused for a study of yellow fever vaccine responses in identical twins.

Source material: memory (CD45RO+) T cells sorted from blood. The receptors stem from a young woman in good health.

This clonotype showed up just a few times. J is TRBJ2-5 and V is TRBV11-2, with unresolved D. V was shortened by 1 base and J by 5 bases, with 8 bases between the two germline ends. This CDR3 spans 13 amino acids. Looked up from germline, CDR1 is SGHAT and CDR2 is FQNNGV. This chain's CDR3 is CASSLALVETQYF. Written as DNA, the CDR3 is TGTGCCAGCAGCTTAGCGCTAGTGGAGACCCAGTACTTC.

This chain connects TRBV3-1 to TRBJ2-2, with TRBD1 identical over 8 bases. The trim removed 0 bases at V and 5 bases at J, leaving 11 bases unmatched. The CDR3 has 18 residues. Germline values: CDR1 LGHDT, CDR2 YNNKEL (reference sequence). The CDR3 loop reads CASSQDRGDRGRTGELFF. For the CDR3, the DNA is TGTGCCAGCAGCCAAGATAGGGGAGACAGGGGTCGGACCGGGGAGCTGTTTTTT.

This clonotype appeared many times. The V call is TRBV5-1, the J call TRBJ2-7, with D perhaps matching TRBD1 or TRBD2 (5 bases each). CDR1 SGHRS and CDR2 YFSETQ come from the germline V gene. V was pared by 4 bases and J by 3 bases, with 8 bases between. The CDR3 is 12 amino acids. Written as DNA, the CDR3 is TGCGCCAGCAGCAGGGACGGCTACGAGCAGTACTTC. It translates to CASSRDGYEQYF. Looking up the rest from reference TRBV5-1 and TRBJ2-7 gives the full variable domain: KAGVTQTPRYLIKTRGQQVTLSCSPISGHRSVSWYQQTPGQGLQFLFEYFSETQRNKGNFPGRFSGRQFSNSRSEMNVSTLELGDSALYLCASSRDGYEQYFGPGTRLTVT.

This clonotype was counted ten times or more. The rearrangement links TRBV29-1 to TRBJ2-2; D ambiguous. The CDR3 spans 12 residues. With 4 bases removed from V and 0 bases from J, the gap between germline ends came to 3 bases. From germline, CDR1 is SQVTM and CDR2 ANQGSEA. CDR3 region: CSVGPNTGELFF. Written as DNA, the CDR3 is TGCAGCGTTGGCCCGAACACCGGGGAGCTGTTTTTT.

This clonotype occurred a few times. This rearrangement joins TRBV5-1 to TRBJ2-5; perhaps TRBD2 as D (6 bases). Deletions cut 2 bases from V and 4 bases from J, with 15 bases between. The CDR3 length is 15 residues. Germline values: CDR1 SGHRS, CDR2 YFSETQ. This CDR3 reads CASSLTAGSPETQYF. CDR3 coding DNA: TGCGCCAGCAGCTTAACGGCGGGGTCCCCAGAGACCCAGTACTTC.

This clonotype was detected a few times. This chain uses TRBV5-1 with TRBJ2-1; 9 bases map to TRBD1. The V gene end was trimmed by 0 bases and the J gene end by 7 bases; junction bases not matched to a gene: 8. This CDR3 spans 16 amino acids. Germline V CDR1 and CDR2: SGHRS, YFSETQ. The CDR3 DNA is TGCGCCAGCAGCTTGGATGGACAGGGGATAAAAAATGAGCAGTTCTTC. Translation: CASSLDGQGIKNEQFF.

This clonotype has only a few counts. The chain joins TRBV19 to TRBJ2-1, with 13 bases lining up with TRBD2. The germline gives CDR1 LNHDA, CDR2 SQIVND (reference sequence). The length of the CDR3 is 17 residues. V gave up 8 bases and J gave up 8 bases; unmatched junction bases: 15. The CDR3 DNA reads as TGTGCCAGTTCCCGACCGGGACTAGCGGGAAGGGGTGATGAGCAGTTCTTC. Encoded protein: CASSRPGLAGRGDEQFF.

This clonotype appeared a few times. The chain is built from TRBV6-1 and TRBJ1-1, with a tentative D call TRBD1 (5 bases). CDR1 is MNHNS, CDR2 SASEGT, per germline. Trimming removed 7 bases from V and 1 base from J, with 16 bases in between. The CDR3 sequence is 15 residues long. The CDR3 DNA is TGTGCCAGCACCTGGGGTCGGGGGACGAACACTGAAGCTTTCTTT. It codes for CASTWGRGTNTEAFF.

This chain connects TRBV20-1 to TRBJ2-1, with a weak D call TRBD1 (5 bases). Germline V gives CDR1 DFQATT, CDR2 SNEGSKA (reference sequence). CDR3 length: 12 residues. Trimming cost V 8 bases and J 0 bases, with 8 bases left between them. CDR3 coding DNA: TGCAGTCTTACAGGCTCCTACAATGAGCAGTTCTTC. It encodes CSLTGSYNEQFF.

Here the CDR3 DNA reads TGCAGTGCTAGACCAGGGGGTGGGAACGAGCAGTACTTC. This codes for CSARPGGGNEQYF. The chain carries TRBV20-1 and TRBJ2-7, with 7 positions matching TRBD1. The CDR3 covers 13 residues. CDR1 is DFQATT, CDR2 SNEGSKA, per germline (reference sequence). Germline trimming cut 2 bases from V and 5 bases from J; bases unmatched to any gene: 6.

This clonotype occurred many times. CDR3 nucleotides: TGTGCCAGCAGTCCTTACACAGATACGCAGTATTTT. Translating gives CASSPYTDTQYF. The chain combines TRBV12-3 or TRBV12-4 with TRBJ2-3; D remains unclear. Trimming removed 5 bases from V and 2 bases from J, with 5 bases in between. The CDR3 extends over 12 amino acids.

This clonotype was seen repeatedly, ten times or more. V is TRBV7-8 and J is TRBJ2-2, with 7 bases identical to TRBD2. The CDR3 runs 16 residues. Germline assignment: CDR1 SGHVS and CDR2 FQNEAQ. V was pared by 5 bases and J by 7 bases, with 13 bases of the junction left unmatched. The CDR3 coding sequence is TGTGCCAGCAGCCCCACTAGCGTCCGGGTGGGCGGGGAGCTGTTTTTT. This encodes CASSPTSVRVGGELFF.

The rearrangement uses TRBV3-1 and TRBJ2-5; possibly TRBD2 for D (5 bases). The germline V and J ends were trimmed by 1 base and 5 bases, with 14 bases remaining between them. In germline, CDR1 is LGHDT, CDR2 YNNKEL (reference sequence). The CDR3 length is 15 residues. The CDR3 DNA sequence: TGTGCCAGCAGCCAAGCCCTAACCACGGGGGAGACCCAGTACTTC. Translation gives CASSQALTTGETQYF.

There are a few counts of this clonotype. The chain joins TRBV21-1 to TRBJ1-2; the table names TRBD1, a call not compared with the DNA. TRBV21-1 is marked as a pseudogene. This CDR3 has 17 residues. CDR3 sequence (DNA): TGTGCCAGCAGCTTCCGGGACAGGGGGTTGATTAACTATGGCTACACCTTC. Amino acid sequence: CASSFRDRGLINYGYTF.

The J gene is TRBJ2-5, the V gene TRBV5-6; D is possibly TRBD2 (7 bases). This CDR3 region has 18 residues. Germline CDR1 SGHDT, CDR2 YYEEEE. V shed 0 bases and J shed 5 bases, with 23 bases lying between them. Here the CDR3 reads CASSLAGGHHGEVETQYF. CDR3 sequence (DNA): TGTGCCAGCAGCTTGGCGGGGGGACACCACGGAGAAGTGGAGACCCAGTACTTC.

The sample holds a few counts of this clonotype. This rearrangement joins TRBV6-5 to TRBJ1-5, with 10 bases lining up with TRBD1. Germline values: CDR1 MNHEY, CDR2 SVGAGI. V lost 4 bases and J lost 0; bases outside the gene matches: 12. The CDR3 runs to 19 residues. This CDR3 reads CASSSHSDRGRYSNQPQHF. Here the CDR3 DNA reads TGTGCCAGCAGTTCCCATTCAGACAGGGGGCGATATAGCAATCAGCCCCAGCATTTT.

The chain employs TRBV12-3 or TRBV12-4 and TRBJ2-5; D assignment may be TRBD1 or TRBD2 (5 bases each). There are 14 residues in the CDR3. V was pared by 7 bases and J by 5 bases, with 17 bases between. This CDR3 is CASTPSGRGETQYF. The CDR3 region has the DNA TGTGCCAGCACCCCGTCGGGGCGCGGGGAGACCCAGTACTTC.

V and J are TRBV19 and TRBJ2-1, with D possibly matching TRBD2 (6 bases). CDR3 length: 15 amino acids. The germline CDR1 and CDR2 sequences are LNHDA and SQIVND (reference sequence). Trimming stripped 3 bases from V and 1 base from J, with 10 bases between. CDR3 in DNA: TGTGCCAGTAGTATGGAGGGAGCATCCTACAATGAGCAGTTCTTC. It yields the protein CASSMEGASYNEQFF.

The chain is built from TRBV11-1 and TRBJ2-1, with 12 bases fitting TRBD2. The germline CDR1 and CDR2 sequences are SGHAT and FQDESV (reference sequence). The V and J ends lost 2 bases and 8 bases, in that order; junction bases with no gene match: 7. This CDR3 region has 16 residues. DNA for the CDR3: TGTGCCAGCAGCTTATTGACTAGCGGGAGTAGGGATGAGCAGTTCTTC. This translates into CASSLLTSGSRDEQFF.

This clonotype was seen at least ten times. The V gene is TRBV20-1, the J gene TRBJ2-5, with unresolved D. CDR1 and CDR2 from the germline V gene are DFQATT and SNEGSKA (reference sequence). This CDR3 has 13 residues. With 5 bases removed from V and 5 bases from J, the gap between germline ends came to 15 bases. CDR3 DNA: TGCAGTGCTTCCTGGACCTTCGGGGAGACCCAGTACTTC. Residues: CSASWTFGETQYF.

V usage is TRBV5-6 and J usage is TRBJ1-1; D is unresolved. V shed 9 bases and J shed 1 base, with 13 bases lying between them. This CDR3 spans 13 amino acids. The germline gives CDR1 SGHDT, CDR2 YYEEEE. CDR3 region: CATISYGNTEAFF. The CDR3 bases are TGTGCCACCATTAGTTACGGGAACACTGAAGCTTTCTTT.

In its sample, this clonotype was seen a few times. The chain employs TRBV20-1 and TRBJ2-1; tentatively, D is TRBD2 (5 bases). The CDR3 covers 13 residues. The germline V gene encodes CDR1 DFQATT and CDR2 SNEGSKA (reference sequence). Trimming cost V 0 bases and J 9 bases, with 12 bases left between them. The DNA of the CDR3 is TGCAGTGCTAGAGAACCCCCTAGCCGTGAGCAGTTCTTC. It yields the protein CSAREPPSREQFF.

V usage is TRBV20-1 and J usage is TRBJ2-6; D is uncertain. The CDR3 contains 13 residues. Trimming removed 0 bases from V and 8 bases from J, with 8 bases in between. CDR1 is DFQATT and CDR2 is SNEGSKA in the germline V gene (reference sequence). The CDR3, as DNA: TGCAGTGCTAGAGATACCCAGACCAACGTCCTGACTTTC. This encodes CSARDTQTNVLTF.

This clonotype was counted between two and nine times. V usage is TRBV28 and J usage is TRBJ2-7, with 12 bases aligning to TRBD2. The germline gives CDR1 MDHEN, CDR2 SYDVKM. Trimming cost V 9 bases and J 5 bases; bases outside gene matches: 8. This CDR3 spans 14 amino acids. CDR3 residues: CASRLAGDINEQYF. The DNA for the CDR3 is TGTGCCAGTCGACTAGCGGGAGATATTAACGAGCAGTACTTC.

V gene TRBV6-1 combines with J gene TRBJ2-2; D is possibly TRBD2 (6 bases). The V end was cut by 2 bases, the J end by 8 bases, with 21 bases between. CDR1 and CDR2 from the germline V gene are MNHNS and SASEGT. The length of the CDR3 is 17 residues. The CDR3 nucleotides read TGTGCCAGCAGTGAACTGGCGCGGGGTGGGTCGGGGGGGGAGCTGTTTTTT. It translates to CASSELARGGSGGELFF.

This sequence joins TRBV3-1 and TRBJ2-2; 8 nucleotides align to TRBD2. Trimming took 4 bases from V and 1 from J; bases not matched to a gene: 5. Germline V gene sequence: CDR1 LGHDT, CDR2 YNNKEL (reference sequence). The CDR3 runs to 16 residues. CDR3 bases: TGTGCCAGCAGCCGGGACACTAGCGGGAACACCGGGGAGCTGTTTTTT. As protein: CASSRDTSGNTGELFF.

For this clonotype: A read error may produce the germline difference seen at one junction end. V usage is TRBV18 and J usage is TRBJ2-6; D is unresolved. Germline V gene sequence: CDR1 KGHSH, CDR2 LQKENI. The length of the CDR3 is 16 residues. The CDR3 bases are TGTGTCAGCTCACCACATCCCAGGTCTGGGGCCAACGTCCTGACTTTC. This translates into CVSSPHPRSGANVLTF. The complete variable domain, with remaining parts taken from reference TRBV18 and TRBJ2-6, reads NAGVMQNPRHLVRRRGQEARLRCSPMKGHSHVYWYRQLPEEGLKFMVYLQKENIIDESGMPKERFSAEFPKEGPSILRIQQVVRGDSAAYFCVSSPHPRSGANVLTFGAGSRLTVL.

This clonotype appeared many times. The V gene is TRBV7-2, the J gene TRBJ1-1; unclear D gene. Germline V gives CDR1 SGHTA, CDR2 FQGNSA. This CDR3 comprises 14 residues. V was shortened by 5 bases and J by 0 bases, with 10 bases between the two germline ends. The CDR3 protein is CASSQDTLNTEAFF. CDR3 DNA: TGTGCCAGCAGCCAAGACACATTGAACACTGAAGCTTTCTTT.

This clonotype turned up a few times. The CDR3 DNA reads TGTGCCAGCAGTCGCCCTGGATACAATGAGCAGTTCTTC. This translates into CASSRPGYNEQFF. This chain connects TRBV7-2 to TRBJ2-1; no clear D gene. V lost 6 bases to trimming and J lost 4 bases, with 10 bases between them. Germline V gives CDR1 SGHTA, CDR2 FQGNSA. CDR3 size: 13 residues. Variable domain in full (rest from reference TRBV7-2 and TRBJ2-1): GAGVSQSPSNKVTEKGKDVELRCDPISGHTALYWYRQSLGQGLEFLIYFQGNSAPDKSGLPSDRFSAERTGGSVSTLTIQRTQQEDSAVYLCASSRPGYNEQFFGPGTRLTVL.